This T cell receptor beta chain emerged from a study of early T cells in non-severe SARS-CoV-2 infection. TCRdb reanalysed the 5' RACE reads using MiXCR and keeps one entry per CDR3 protein. Here the sample spans approximately 69,000 distinct CDR3 sequences, approximately 12% being singletons. This CDR3 has 16 residues. Looked up from germline, CDR1 is SGHDT and CDR2 is YYEEEE. The ends were cut back, 1 base at V and 1 base at J, with 14 bases in the middle. Source material: whole blood. This chain connects TRBV5-6 to TRBJ1-1; tentative D call: TRBD1 (6 bases). The TCR was taken from an adult who was a healthcare worker with PCR-confirmed SARS-CoV-2 infection or an uninfected control (not recorded which). CDR3 loop: CASSLFRGRGNTEAFF. The DNA for the CDR3 is TGTGCCAGCAGCTTGTTCAGGGGAAGAGGGAACACTGAAGCTTTCTTT.